The 22 T cell receptor beta chains in this list originate from one sample, sequenced in a study of T cell changes during pregnancy in multiple sclerosis. TCRdb's copy holds only in-frame clones and misses some; the assay was immunoSEQ multiplex PCR. The sample includes tens of thousands of clones, roughly 94% seen only once; the top ten take 0.5% to 0.65%. Material: peripheral blood, obtained in the third trimester of pregnancy. The receptors originated from a female donor with multiple sclerosis, enrolled in a pregnancy study.

V usage is TRBV29-1 and J usage is TRBJ1-1; D is ambiguous. V lost 2 bases to trimming and J lost 0 bases, with 13 bases between them. The CDR3 is made up of 15 amino acids. CDR1 and CDR2 (germline): SQVTM, ANQGSEA. CDR3 nucleotide sequence: TGCAGCGTTGAAAATCGTTTGGTAGTGAACACTGAAGCTTTCTTT. Protein: CSVENRLVVNTEAFF.

The V gene is TRBV5-4, the J gene TRBJ2-7; 8 bases line up with TRBD1. The CDR3 has 14 amino acids. Trimming at V came to 3 bases and at J to 2 bases, leaving 4 bases not matched to a gene. Germline V gene lookup returns CDR1 SGHNT and CDR2 YYREEE (reference sequence). Here the CDR3 DNA reads TGTGCCAGCAGCTCGGGACAGGCGCCCTACGAGCAGTACTTC. It is translated as CASSSGQAPYEQYF.

This rearrangement joins TRBV7-2 to TRBJ1-2; weak D call: TRBD1 (5 bases). The germline CDR1 and CDR2 sequences are SGHTA and FQGNSA. This CDR3 has 13 residues. Trimming removed 4 bases at V and 8 bases at J, with 14 bases between. CDR3 sequence (DNA): TGTGCCAGCAGCTACCGGGGGGGAGACGGCTACACCTTC. As protein: CASSYRGGDGYTF. Supplemented by reference TRBV7-2 and TRBJ1-2, the full variable domain reads GAGVSQSPSNKVTEKGKDVELRCDPISGHTALYWYRQSLGQGLEFLIYFQGNSAPDKSGLPSDRFSAERTGGSVSTLTIQRTQQEDSAVYLCASSYRGGDGYTFGSGTRLTVV.

This chain joins TRBV7-2 and TRBJ2-3, with D unresolved. This CDR3 comprises 16 residues. Germline CDR1 is SGHTA and CDR2 is FQGNSA. V gave up 1 base and J gave up 1 base, with 12 bases separating them. This CDR3 is CASSLDLSVGTDTQYF. The CDR3 DNA is TGTGCCAGCAGCTTAGACCTCTCGGTAGGCACAGATACGCAGTATTTT.

This chain uses TRBV4-3 with TRBJ1-2; D is possibly TRBD1 (5 bases). The CDR3 covers 13 residues. The V and J ends lost 4 bases and 6 bases respectively, with 12 bases between them. Germline V gene lookup returns CDR1 LGHNA and CDR2 YSLEER. In DNA, the CDR3 is TGCGCCAGCAGCCCCCGGCGGGGGGATGGCTACACCTTC. Encoded protein: CASSPRRGDGYTF.

The rearrangement uses TRBV25-1 and TRBJ1-4; D not certain. CDR1 is MGHDK and CDR2 is SYGVNS in the germline V gene. The length of the CDR3 is 16 residues. Trimming took off 5 bases at V and 4 bases at J, with 17 bases between the two ends. In nucleotides, the CDR3 is TGTGCCAGCAGTCCTCCCCTGTTGGCCCTTAATGAAAAACTGTTTTTT. Its protein product is CASSPPLLALNEKLFF.

The chain couples TRBV7-3 to TRBJ2-1; 8 nucleotides agree with TRBD1. CDR1 SGHTA and CDR2 FQGTGA come from the germline V gene. V was clipped by 2 bases and J by 5 bases; unmatched bases: 5. There are 15 residues in the CDR3. The CDR3, as DNA: TGTGCCAGCAGCTTAGGGCAGGGGGCTGACAATGAGCAGTTCTTC. It is translated as CASSLGQGADNEQFF.

The V call is TRBV30, the J call TRBJ1-2; TRBD1 might be the D (6 bases). The CDR3 is 15 amino acids. CDR1 and CDR2 (germline): GTSNPN, SVGIG (reference sequence). The V end lost 5 bases, the J end lost 5 bases, and 21 bases lay between the germline ends. The CDR3 sequence is CAWGRPDRFIYGYTF. In nucleotides, the CDR3 is TGTGCCTGGGGTCGACCCGACAGGTTTATATATGGCTACACCTTC.

This chain links TRBV12-5 with TRBJ2-3; perhaps TRBD1 as D (6 bases). CDR1 is LGHNT, CDR2 FRNRAP, per germline. V lost 1 base and J 2 bases, leaving 10 bases between the germline ends. The CDR3 has 15 residues. The CDR3 region is CASGLGTANTDTQYF. CDR3 DNA: TGTGCTAGTGGTTTGGGGACAGCGAACACAGATACGCAGTATTTT.

The V and J genes are TRBV5-4 and TRBJ2-3; 9 positions agree with TRBD2. The CDR3 covers 17 residues. In germline, CDR1 is SGHNT, CDR2 YYREEE (reference sequence). Trimming cost V 4 bases and J 5 bases; bases outside gene matches: 14. The CDR3 region is CASSDQRGAGWGDTQYF. The CDR3 bases are TGTGCCAGCAGCGACCAGCGGGGGGCAGGGTGGGGAGATACGCAGTATTTT.

This clone was recorded once. The chain joins TRBV29-1 to TRBJ2-4, with D perhaps TRBD2 (7 bases). The CDR3 totals 14 residues. The V gene's germline CDR1 is SQVTM and CDR2 ANQGSEA. Trimming removed 1 base from V and 14 bases from J, with 21 bases in between. CDR3 amino acids: CSVEAGGGGRNEYF. CDR3 bases: TGCAGCGTTGAAGCTGGGGGCGGGGGACGGAACGAGTACTTC.

The V call is TRBV4-3, the J call TRBJ2-7, with a possible D match to TRBD2 (6 bases). Germline loops: CDR1 LGHNA, CDR2 YSLEER. The CDR3 consists of 14 residues. The V end was cut by 6 bases, the J end by 6 bases, with 18 bases between. The CDR3 DNA is TGCGCCAGCAGTCTCGCGGGGAGGCGGGGCGAGCAGTACTTC. Amino acids: CASSLAGRRGEQYF.

V is TRBV7-3 and J is TRBJ2-1; TRBD2 matches at 7 bases. Germline V gene data show CDR1 as SGHTA and CDR2 as FQGTGA. The CDR3 length is 14 residues. V lost 0 bases and J lost 6; bases outside the gene matches: 2. CDR3: CASSLTPSGNEQFF. CDR3 coding DNA: TGTGCCAGCAGCTTAACTCCTAGCGGCAATGAGCAGTTCTTC.

The V gene is TRBV5-4, the J gene TRBJ2-7; D is unresolved. V was shortened by 0 bases and J by 3 bases, with 4 bases between the two germline ends. In germline, CDR1 is SGHNT, CDR2 YYREEE (reference sequence). CDR3 length: 12 amino acids. Here the CDR3 reads CASSLDGYEQYF. CDR3 coding DNA: TGTGCCAGCAGCTTGGACGGCTACGAGCAGTACTTC.

The genes are TRBV4-3 and TRBJ2-3; TRBD2 might be the D (6 bases). V lost 1 base to trimming and J lost 8 bases, with 22 bases between them. The CDR3 is 17 amino acids. Germline CDR1 is LGHNA and CDR2 is YSLEER. In DNA form, the CDR3 reads TGCGCCAGCAGCCAAGTTAAACTAGCTTATGACACGGCTACGCAGTATTTT. This translates into CASSQVKLAYDTATQYF.

The chain uses TRBV5-4 and TRBJ1-5; 8 nucleotides line up with TRBD1. This CDR3 contains 18 residues. Losses at the gene ends were 4 bases for V and 3 bases for J; bases not matched to a gene: 15. CDR1 and CDR2 (germline): SGHNT, YYREEE (reference sequence). The CDR3 loop is CASSTGPRRQGSNQPQHF. The CDR3 nucleotides are TGTGCCAGCAGCACCGGACCTCGGCGACAGGGGTCCAATCAGCCCCAGCATTTT.

This rearrangement joins TRBV2 to TRBJ1-1; a weak D match, TRBD1 (6 bases). Germline assignment: CDR1 SNHLY and CDR2 FYNNEI. This CDR3 has 14 amino acids. V shed 3 bases and J shed 1 base, with 9 bases lying between them. CDR3 loop: CASSDQGGNTEAFF. CDR3 coding DNA: TGTGCCAGCAGTGACCAAGGGGGGAACACTGAAGCTTTCTTT.

As for this clone: Other DNA sequences of this sample code for an identical CDR3. The rearrangement links TRBV29-1 to TRBJ2-2; D is undetermined. The CDR3 has 11 amino acids. V lost 5 bases and J lost 6, with 7 bases in between. Germline CDR1 SQVTM, CDR2 ANQGSEA. CDR3 coding DNA: TGCAGCGTTCGACGGGCCGGGGAGCTGTTTTTT. Encoded protein: CSVRRAGELFF.

The rearrangement joins TRBV5-8 to TRBJ1-5, with 7 nucleotides matching TRBD1. The CDR3 consists of 13 residues. Trimming cost V 4 bases and J 7 bases; bases outside gene matches: 5. Germline CDR1 and CDR2: SGHTS and YDEGEE. The CDR3 DNA is TGTGCCAGCAGCACGGGACAGTTCCAGCCCCAGCATTTT. Its translation: CASSTGQFQPQHF.

The chain carries TRBV10-3 and TRBJ2-7, with a tentative D call TRBD2 (6 bases). This CDR3 contains 13 residues. The V end lost 3 bases, the J end lost 6 bases, and 12 bases lay between the germline ends. Germline CDR1 reads ENHRY; CDR2 reads SYGVKD. This CDR3 is CAISEGSGSEQYF. As DNA, the CDR3 is TGTGCCATCAGTGAAGGCAGCGGGTCCGAGCAGTACTTC.

The CDR3 DNA reads as TGTGCCAGCAGCGAAAGGACTAGCGGGGGCCGTTCCTCCTACGAGCAGTACTTC. It yields the protein CASSERTSGGRSSYEQYF. The rearrangement uses TRBV13 and TRBJ2-5, with 13 bases aligning to TRBD2. TRBJ2-7 explains the end of the DNA better; the J call may be wrong. Germline V gene sequence: CDR1 PRHDT, CDR2 FYEKMQ (reference sequence). The CDR3 loop spans 18 amino acids.

The chain carries TRBV25-1 and TRBJ1-4; D call uncertain. Trimming removed 8 bases at V and 8 bases at J, with 9 bases between. The CDR3 sequence is 11 residues long. Germline values: CDR1 MGHDK, CDR2 SYGVNS. The CDR3 loop is CASGRGEKLFF. The CDR3 region has the DNA TGTGCCAGCGGGAGAGGGGAAAAACTGTTTTTT. Based on the CDR3 plus reference TRBV25-1 and TRBJ1-4, the full variable domain is EADIYQTPRYLVIGTGKKITLECSQTMGHDKMYWYQQDPGMELHLIHYSYGVNSTEKGDLSSESTVSRIRTEHFPLTLESARPSHTSQYLCASGRGEKLFFGSGTQLSVL.